This T cell receptor (beta chain) was retrieved from a study of blood T cell repertoires in COVID-19. At the level of the study: Sources were T cells, B-cell-depleted T cells, or PBMCs; the material itself was cDNA or gDNA.

Germline V gene sequence: CDR1 MNHEY, CDR2 SVGAGI. This CDR3 spans 14 amino acids. V dropped 5 bases and J dropped 2; count of bases not matched to a gene: 4. Original data processing: Reference gene primers were amplified, and this amplification served to estimate nucleated cell counts. Clones were read by immunoSEQ multiplex PCR, and TCRdb kept only the in-frame ones, dropping some. V and J calls and clone size are copied from that table; D and trimming were computed from the DNA. The table includes around 50,000 clones, about 83% detected once. The material sequenced was peripheral blood. The receptor was isolated from a man aged 35 to 55 with active COVID-19. This chain links TRBV6-5 with TRBJ2-7; 9 nucleotides match TRBD2. The CDR3 loop reads CASSRSSGAYEQYF. CDR3 sequence (DNA): TGTGCCAGCAGTCGGTCTAGCGGGGCCTACGAGCAGTACTTC.